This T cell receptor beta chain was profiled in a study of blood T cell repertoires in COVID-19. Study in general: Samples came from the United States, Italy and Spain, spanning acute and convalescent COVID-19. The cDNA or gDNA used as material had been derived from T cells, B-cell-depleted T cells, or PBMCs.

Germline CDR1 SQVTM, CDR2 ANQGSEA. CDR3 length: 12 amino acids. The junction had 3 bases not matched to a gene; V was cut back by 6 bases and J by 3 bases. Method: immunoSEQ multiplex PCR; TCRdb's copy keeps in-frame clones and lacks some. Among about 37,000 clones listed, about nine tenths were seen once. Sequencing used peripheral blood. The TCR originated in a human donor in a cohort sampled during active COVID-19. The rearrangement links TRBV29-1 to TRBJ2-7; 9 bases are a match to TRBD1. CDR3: CSVTGGDYEQYF. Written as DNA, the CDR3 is TGCAGCGTGACAGGGGGTGACTACGAGCAGTACTTC.